The 32 T cell receptor beta chains below all came from one sample that was sequenced in a study of neoadjuvant anti-PD-1 for oral cavity cancer. Assay used: immunoSEQ multiplex PCR; TCRdb lists only in-frame clones, some missing. This table holds about 14,000 clones, around 70% found once. This sample comprised PBMCs, obtained before nivolumab (anti-PD-1) treatment. Receptors originate from a person between 40 and 85 years old with oral cavity squamous cell carcinoma.

CDR3 in amino acids: CASSQTTDTQYF. CDR3 sequence (DNA): TGTGCCAGCAGCCAGACCACAGATACGCAGTATTTT. V usage is TRBV4-2 and J usage is TRBJ2-3; no definite D call. Germline V gene data show CDR1 as LGHNA and CDR2 as YNFKEQ. The length of the CDR3 is 12 residues. Trimming pared 3 bases from V and 2 bases from J, leaving 3 bases between.

The DNA of the CDR3 is TGTGCCAGCAGCAGAGCGAGCGAGCAGTACTTC. The encoded protein is CASSRASEQYF. This chain uses TRBV5-6 with TRBJ2-7; D is ambiguous. The V gene's germline CDR1 is SGHDT and CDR2 YYEEEE. The CDR3 runs to 11 residues. Trimming shortened V by 4 bases and J by 6 bases, and 8 bases separated the two germline ends.

As DNA, the CDR3 is TGTGCCAGCCCTAAGGGGGGACTAGCGGGGTTTGAGCAGTTCTTC. It is translated as CASPKGGLAGFEQFF. The gene calls are TRBV6-1 and TRBJ2-1; TRBD2 matches 13 bases. The CDR3 has 15 residues. CDR1 is MNHNS and CDR2 is SASEGT in the germline V gene. V shed 8 bases, J shed 9 bases, and the junction held 10 bases outside the gene matches.

The chain is built from TRBV5-1 and TRBJ2-4, with D unclear. The ends were cut back, 5 bases at V and 6 bases at J, with 15 bases in the middle. Looked up from germline, CDR1 is SGHRS and CDR2 is YFSETQ. The CDR3 consists of 14 residues. CDR3 in amino acids: CASRAAPALNIQYF. The CDR3 nucleotides read TGCGCCAGCAGGGCAGCACCGGCCTTAAACATTCAGTACTTC.

The V call is TRBV29-1, the J call TRBJ1-4; tentatively, D is TRBD1 (5 bases). This CDR3 is built from 13 residues. Per germline, CDR1 SQVTM and CDR2 ANQGSEA. The germline V and J ends were trimmed by 5 bases and 3 bases, with 10 bases remaining between them. In nucleotides, the CDR3 is TGCAGCGTTAGAGGGGCCGCTAATGAAAAACTGTTTTTT. As protein: CSVRGAANEKLFF. Complete variable domain (other parts from reference TRBV29-1 and TRBJ1-4): SAVISQKPSRDICQRGTSLTIQCQVDSQVTMMFWYRQQPGQSLTLIATANQGSEATYESGFVIDKFPISRPNLTFSTLTVSNMSPEDSSIYLCSVRGAANEKLFFGSGTQLSVL.

The chain carries TRBV29-1 and TRBJ2-5, with D possibly TRBD2 on 5 matching bases. The CDR3 contains 13 residues. The ends were cut back, 2 bases at V and 0 bases at J, with 7 bases in the middle. Germline CDR1 reads SQVTM; CDR2 reads ANQGSEA. The CDR3: CSVETGYQETQYF. The CDR3 DNA sequence: TGCAGCGTTGAAACGGGGTACCAAGAGACCCAGTACTTC.

The chain is built from TRBV29-1 and TRBJ1-5, with D hard to call. The CDR3 contains 11 residues. The V end lost 1 base, the J end lost 11 bases, and 9 bases lay between the germline ends. Germline V gene sequence: CDR1 SQVTM, CDR2 ANQGSEA. The CDR3 here is CSVEAGSTQHF. The CDR3 region has the DNA TGCAGCGTTGAAGCGGGGTCCACCCAGCATTTT.

The V call is TRBV10-3, the J call TRBJ1-1; no definite D call. Germline V lookup: CDR1 ENHRY, CDR2 SYGVKD. The CDR3 is 13 amino acids. The V gene lost 5 bases and the J gene lost 4 bases, with 11 bases spanning the gap. CDR3 amino acids: CAISTDGFTEAFF. The CDR3 DNA sequence: TGTGCCATCAGTACCGACGGGTTCACTGAAGCTTTCTTT.

A few counts support this clone. The V call is TRBV6-6, the J call TRBJ1-2; D gene ambiguous. V was cut by 5 bases and J by 4 bases, with 11 bases left in between. This CDR3 contains 13 residues. The germline gives CDR1 MNHNY, CDR2 SVGAGI (reference sequence). The CDR3 nucleotides are TGTGCCAGCAGTACATTAGGCCCCTATGGCTACACCTTC. This translates into CASSTLGPYGYTF.

The chain has TRBV13 and TRBJ1-6; D may be TRBD1 (5 bases). V lost 3 bases to trimming and J lost 6 bases, with 12 bases between them. Germline CDR1 PRHDT, CDR2 FYEKMQ (reference sequence). CDR3 length: 15 amino acids. This CDR3 is CASSLGLTVNSPLHF. The CDR3 DNA is TGTGCCAGCAGCTTGGGGCTGACAGTTAATTCACCCCTCCACTTT. Drawing the rest from reference TRBV13 and TRBJ1-6, the complete variable domain is AAGVIQSPRHLIKEKRETATLKCYPIPRHDTVYWYQQGPGQDPQFLISFYEKMQSDKGSIPDRFSAQQFSDYHSELNMSSLELGDSALYFCASSLGLTVNSPLHFGNGTRLTVT.

The chain employs TRBV15 and TRBJ2-2; TRBD2 aligns across 9 bases. The CDR3 is made up of 20 amino acids. Germline CDR1 reads LNHNV; CDR2 reads YYDKDF (reference sequence). Trimming at V came to 1 base and at J to 3 bases, leaving 15 bases not matched to a gene. CDR3 residues: CATSRVYGTSKKSDTGELFF. The DNA of the CDR3 is TGTGCCACCAGCAGAGTTTACGGGACTAGCAAGAAGTCCGACACCGGGGAGCTGTTTTTT. The whole variable domain, filled in from reference TRBV15 and TRBJ2-2, reads DAMVIQNPRYQVTQFGKPVTLSCSQTLNHNVMYWYQQKSSQAPKLLFHYYDKDFNNEADTPDNFQSRRPNTSFCFLDIRSPGLGDTAMYLCATSRVYGTSKKSDTGELFFGEGSRLTVL.

The V and J genes are TRBV2 and TRBJ2-1; 8 nucleotides match TRBD2. Looked up from germline, CDR1 is SNHLY and CDR2 is FYNNEI. V was pared by 8 bases and J by 7 bases, with 10 bases of the junction left unmatched. The length of the CDR3 is 14 residues. The DNA for the CDR3 is TGTGCCAGCGGGTACGGGGGGGGCCGGAATGAGCAGTTCTTC. This encodes CASGYGGGRNEQFF.

This chain uses TRBV7-8 with TRBJ2-2; D tentatively fits TRBD1 or TRBD2 (6 bases each). CDR3 length: 15 residues. The germline V gene encodes CDR1 SGHVS and CDR2 FQNEAQ. V was shortened by 5 bases and J by 4 bases, with 14 bases between the two germline ends. The CDR3 reads CASSPPGATTGELFF. CDR3 sequence (DNA): TGTGCCAGCAGCCCCCCGGGGGCTACCACCGGGGAGCTGTTTTTT.

The rearrangement uses TRBV6-4 and TRBJ1-4; a weak D match, TRBD1 (5 bases). The CDR3 totals 13 residues. CDR1 is MRHNA and CDR2 is SNTAGT in the germline V gene. V was pared by 6 bases and J by 4 bases, with 9 bases between. Here the CDR3 reads CASSAGLNEKLFF. In DNA form, the CDR3 reads TGTGCCAGCAGCGCGGGACTTAATGAAAAACTGTTTTTT.

The gene calls are TRBV27 and TRBJ2-1; no clear D gene. CDR3 length: 14 amino acids. CDR1 and CDR2 from the germline V gene are MNHEY and SMNVEV (reference sequence). Trimming removed 5 bases from V and 2 bases from J, with 10 bases in between. CDR3 DNA: TGTGCCAGCAGTCGTGAAGGACCCTACAATGAGCAGTTCTTC. This translates into CASSREGPYNEQFF.

The CDR3 is CATSANRRRQGKNEQFF. The CDR3 DNA reads as TGTGCCACCAGCGCCAACCGTCGGAGACAGGGTAAAAATGAGCAGTTCTTC. The chain links TRBV15 to TRBJ2-1, with TRBD1 identical over 7 bases. Germline CDR1 reads LNHNV; CDR2 reads YYDKDF (reference sequence). The CDR3 sequence is 17 residues long. V was pared by 5 bases and J by 7 bases, with 17 bases of the junction left unmatched.

This chain links TRBV5-5 with TRBJ1-2; no clear D. The CDR3 consists of 14 residues. The V gene lost 5 bases and the J gene lost 4 bases, with 15 bases spanning the gap. Germline CDR1 SGHKS, CDR2 YYEKEE (reference sequence). CDR3 DNA sequence: TGTGCCAGCAGTCTGAGGGATGTTAGCTATGGCTACACCTTC. It translates to CASSLRDVSYGYTF.

The rearrangement links TRBV15 to TRBJ2-4, with D perhaps TRBD1 (6 bases). CDR1 is LNHNV and CDR2 is YYDKDF in the germline V gene (reference sequence). There are 13 residues in the CDR3. Trimming took off 1 base at V and 15 bases at J, with 16 bases between the two ends. DNA of the CDR3: TGTGCCACCAGCAGAGGCAGGGGTGGGGTGCGGTACTTC. Its translation: CATSRGRGGVRYF.

Note on this clone: The junction and the germline gene differ at one end; a read error may be behind it. V gene TRBV6-1 combines with J gene TRBJ1-2; weak D call: TRBD1 (6 bases). Germline-derived CDR1 and CDR2 are MNHNS and SASEGT. The CDR3 extends over 13 amino acids. The CDR3: CASSEETGDGYTF. CDR3 in DNA: TGTGCCAGCAGCGAAGAGACAGGCGACGGCTACACCTTC.

The J gene is TRBJ2-6, the V gene TRBV19, with TRBD2 identical over 8 bases. This CDR3 comprises 20 residues. Germline loops: CDR1 LNHDA, CDR2 SQIVND (reference sequence). J was trimmed by 4 bases and V by 5 bases; bases with no gene match: 19. The DNA for the CDR3 is TGTGCCAGTAGTTCCAGGTATGCGGGGGGTCCCAGGGCCGGGGCCAACGTCCTGACTTTC. This sequence encodes CASSSRYAGGPRAGANVLTF.

This chain uses TRBV19 with TRBJ1-1; D not certain. The CDR3 has 13 residues. V gave up 3 bases and J gave up 1 base, with 6 bases separating them. Looked up from germline, CDR1 is LNHDA and CDR2 is SQIVND (reference sequence). CDR3 DNA: TGTGCCAGTAGTATCCGGGGGAACACTGAAGCTTTCTTT. Its translation: CASSIRGNTEAFF.

By frequency in the sample, this clone is large. The chain employs TRBV13 and TRBJ1-6; possibly TRBD1 for D (5 bases). Germline V CDR1 and CDR2: PRHDT, FYEKMQ (reference sequence). The CDR3 has 17 amino acids. V dropped 4 bases and J dropped 0 bases, with 13 bases sitting between them. The CDR3 nucleotides read TGTGCCAGCAGCTCACTACGGGGGAGCTCCTATAATTCACCCCTCCACTTT. As protein: CASSSLRGSSYNSPLHF. The whole variable domain, remainder taken from reference TRBV13 and TRBJ1-6, is AAGVIQSPRHLIKEKRETATLKCYPIPRHDTVYWYQQGPGQDPQFLISFYEKMQSDKGSIPDRFSAQQFSDYHSELNMSSLELGDSALYFCASSSLRGSSYNSPLHFGNGTRLTVT.

This clone was detected a few times. The rearrangement links TRBV6-5 to TRBJ1-2, with 7 nucleotides matching TRBD1. Germline CDR1 and CDR2: MNHEY and SVGAGI. Trimming cost V 6 bases and J 8 bases; bases outside gene matches: 6. The length of the CDR3 is 12 residues. The chain's CDR3 is CASSQTGMGYTF. The CDR3 DNA follows: TGTGCCAGCAGCCAGACAGGGATGGGCTACACCTTC.

This clone came up a few times. The chain employs TRBV5-4 and TRBJ2-5; TRBD2 matches at 16 bases. The germline gives CDR1 SGHNT, CDR2 YYREEE (reference sequence). The CDR3 extends over 16 amino acids. J was trimmed by 5 bases and V by 1 base; bases with no gene match: 2. The chain's CDR3 is CASSLWGLAGGETQYF. For the CDR3, the DNA is TGTGCCAGCAGCTTGTGGGGACTAGCGGGGGGGGAGACCCAGTACTTC. The full variable domain, in which reference TRBV5-4 and TRBJ2-5 provide the parts outside the CDR3, is ETGVTQSPTHLIKTRGQQVTLRCSSQSGHNTVSWYQQALGQGPQFIFQYYREEENGRGNFPPRFSGLQFPNYSSELNVNALELDDSALYLCASSLWGLAGGETQYFGPGTRLLVL.

The gene calls are TRBV15 and TRBJ1-6; D unclear. Deletions cut 1 base from V and 18 bases from J, with 16 bases between. The CDR3 length is 13 residues. Germline V gene data show CDR1 as LNHNV and CDR2 as YYDKDF (reference sequence). Here the CDR3 reads CATSRGGPGGHHF. The DNA for the CDR3 is TGTGCCACCAGCAGAGGCGGCCCGGGAGGGCACCACTTT.

The rearrangement uses TRBV6-6 and TRBJ2-5; a possible D gene is TRBD1 (5 bases). CDR1 MNHNY and CDR2 SVGAGI come from the germline V gene (reference sequence). Trimming stripped 6 bases from V and 2 bases from J, with 10 bases between. The CDR3 spans 13 residues. The CDR3 sequence is CASRQQVQETQYF. DNA for the CDR3: TGTGCCAGCAGACAACAGGTTCAAGAGACCCAGTACTTC.

The rearrangement links TRBV7-8 to TRBJ2-1; unclear D gene. The V and J ends lost 5 bases and 4 bases respectively, with 12 bases between them. The CDR3 is 14 amino acids. Germline lookup yields CDR1 SGHVS and CDR2 FQNEAQ. The CDR3 region has the DNA TGTGCCAGCAGCCCGCGAAATGCTTACAATGAGCAGTTCTTC. Its translation: CASSPRNAYNEQFF.

A few counts support this clone. V gene TRBV5-1 combines with J gene TRBJ1-1; D not certain. V lost 0 bases and J 0 bases, leaving 21 bases between the germline ends. Germline CDR1 SGHRS, CDR2 YFSETQ. The CDR3 contains 19 residues. In DNA, the CDR3 is TGCGCCAGCAGCTTGGTCGGGGTCCAGCCAAGGGCCTTGAACACTGAAGCTTTCTTT. It yields the protein CASSLVGVQPRALNTEAFF.

V usage is TRBV5-4 and J usage is TRBJ2-3, with 14 bases identical to TRBD2. The CDR3 has 16 residues. Germline values: CDR1 SGHNT, CDR2 YYREEE (reference sequence). The J segment lost 3 bases and the V segment lost 3 bases, leaving 3 bases of the junction unmatched. The CDR3 DNA sequence: TGTGCCAGCAGCTCCGGACTAGCGGGGGGAACAGATACGCAGTATTTT. Its protein product is CASSSGLAGGTDTQYF.

The rearrangement uses TRBV5-5 and TRBJ2-7, with unresolved D. Between the trimmed V and J ends, which lost 0 bases and 3 bases, there was a span of 10 bases. The CDR3 extends over 14 amino acids. Germline CDR1 SGHKS, CDR2 YYEKEE (reference sequence). The CDR3 protein is CASSLVPVGYEQYF. The CDR3 bases are TGTGCCAGCAGCTTGGTCCCAGTGGGCTACGAGCAGTACTTC.

In this sample, this clone turned up a few times. The chain couples TRBV5-5 to TRBJ1-1; D is uncertain. The CDR3 is 11 amino acids. The V end was cut by 4 bases, the J end by 10 bases, with 11 bases between. The germline CDR1 and CDR2 sequences are SGHKS and YYEKEE (reference sequence). The chain's CDR3 is CASSQNLLAFF. CDR3 nucleotides: TGTGCCAGCAGCCAGAACTTACTAGCTTTCTTT.

The chain is built from TRBV5-1 and TRBJ1-2; 9 nucleotides line up with TRBD1. The CDR3 consists of 14 residues. CDR1 is SGHRS, CDR2 YFSETQ, per germline. V lost 4 bases and J lost 4; bases outside the gene matches: 5. CDR3 DNA sequence: TGCGCCAGCAGCCCAGGGACAGGGAGCTATGGCTACACCTTC. As protein: CASSPGTGSYGYTF.